Listed below are T cell receptor beta chains from one sample, sequenced in a study of blood T cell repertoires in COVID-19. Assay: immunoSEQ multiplex PCR; the TCRdb copy retains only in-frame clones and omits some. The sample consists of approximately 49,000 clones, around 86% of them appearing once. The sequenced sample consisted of peripheral blood. These receptors were collected from a human donor with acute or convalescent COVID-19. The donor label of this sample is uncertain. CDR3s include the opening cysteine and the closing phenylalanine or tryptophan. The D gene is left open where the match is weak. Size values are once, few and many counts, or a class for expanded clones, and some rows have none.

abundance: .; j_gene: TRBJ1-5; v_gene: TRBV5-5; d_gene: .; CDR3aa: CASSLQDYSNQPQHF; CDR3nt: TGTGCCAGCAGCTTGCAGGATTATAGCAATCAGCCCCAGCATTTT
abundance: .; j_gene: TRBJ1-2; v_gene: TRBV30; d_gene: TRBD1; CDR3aa: CAWSALFVTGDHDGYTF; CDR3nt: TGTGCCTGGAGTGCCCTCTTTGTGACAGGGGATCATGATGGCTACACCTTC
abundance: few; j_gene: TRBJ1-6; v_gene: TRBV2; d_gene: .; CDR3aa: CASSEALKGLHF; CDR3nt: TGTGCCAGCAGTGAAGCGCTGAAGGGGCTCCACTTT
abundance: .; j_gene: TRBJ2-1; v_gene: TRBV10-3; d_gene: TRBD1; CDR3aa: CAISPPGTGGENEQFF; CDR3nt: TGTGCCATCAGTCCCCCCGGGACAGGGGGCGAAAATGAGCAGTTCTTC
abundance: .; j_gene: TRBJ2-2; v_gene: TRBV9; d_gene: .; CDR3aa: CASSVTTGELFF; CDR3nt: TGTGCCAGCAGCGTAACAACCGGGGAGCTGTTTTTT
abundance: .; j_gene: TRBJ1-3; v_gene: TRBV30; d_gene: TRBD1; CDR3aa: CAWSTVGTGGNTIYF; CDR3nt: TGTGCCTGGAGTACGGTCGGGACAGGCGGAAACACCATATATTTT
abundance: .; j_gene: TRBJ1-1; v_gene: TRBV6-5; d_gene: TRBD1; CDR3aa: CATFRGHGAFF; CDR3nt: TGTGCCACCTTCAGGGGGCATGGGGCTTTCTTT
abundance: .; j_gene: TRBJ2-3; v_gene: TRBV12-5; d_gene: .; CDR3aa: CASGSGLTTDTQYF; CDR3nt: TGTGCTAGTGGTTCGGGACTTACCACAGATACGCAGTATTTT
abundance: once; j_gene: TRBJ2-1; v_gene: TRBV29-1; d_gene: TRBD1; CDR3aa: CSVDTPTGNNEQFF; CDR3nt: TGCAGCGTTGATACCCCGACAGGGAACAATGAGCAGTTCTTC
abundance: .; j_gene: TRBJ2-5; v_gene: TRBV6-2/TRBV6-3; d_gene: .; CDR3aa: CASSDRRAETQYF; CDR3nt: TGTGCCAGCAGCGACAGGCGGGCGGAGACCCAGTACTTC
abundance: few; j_gene: TRBJ2-2; v_gene: TRBV13; d_gene: TRBD1; CDR3aa: CASSSTGERELFF; CDR3nt: TGTGCCAGCAGCTCGACAGGGGAGCGGGAGCTGTTTTTT
abundance: .; j_gene: TRBJ1-1; v_gene: TRBV5-1; d_gene: TRBD1; CDR3aa: CASSLDRGRDTEAFF; CDR3nt: TGCGCCAGCAGCTTGGACAGGGGGCGGGACACTGAAGCTTTCTTT
abundance: .; j_gene: TRBJ1-1; v_gene: TRBV7-9; d_gene: .; CDR3aa: CASSPAVNTEAFF; CDR3nt: TGTGCCAGCAGCCCCGCAGTGAACACTGAAGCTTTCTTT
abundance: few; j_gene: TRBJ2-2; v_gene: TRBV19; d_gene: .; CDR3aa: CASTLRRGSNTGELFF; CDR3nt: TGTGCCAGTACCCTCAGGCGGGGCTCGAACACCGGGGAGCTGTTTTTT
abundance: .; j_gene: TRBJ1-5; v_gene: TRBV15; d_gene: .; CDR3aa: CATSRAVGAGQPQHF; CDR3nt: TGTGCCACCAGCAGAGCGGTAGGGGCAGGGCAGCCCCAGCATTTT
abundance: .; j_gene: TRBJ1-2; v_gene: TRBV19; d_gene: .; CDR3aa: CASSIIGEGYTF; CDR3nt: TGTGCCAGTAGTATAATCGGGGAAGGTTACACCTTC
abundance: .; j_gene: TRBJ1-5; v_gene: TRBV6-1; d_gene: .; CDR3aa: CASSEKSGSNQPQHF; CDR3nt: TGTGCCAGCAGTGAAAAGTCAGGGAGCAATCAGCCCCAGCATTTT
abundance: .; j_gene: TRBJ2-7; v_gene: TRBV24-1; d_gene: .; CDR3aa: CATSESTGPTYEQYF; CDR3nt: TGTGCCACCAGTGAGAGCACAGGTCCAACCTACGAGCAGTACTTC
abundance: .; j_gene: TRBJ1-2; v_gene: TRBV7-2; d_gene: .; CDR3aa: CASVFRGVPGYTF; CDR3nt: TGTGCCAGCGTTTTCAGGGGCGTGCCTGGCTACACCTTC
abundance: .; j_gene: TRBJ1-1; v_gene: TRBV11-3; d_gene: TRBD1; CDR3aa: CASSGQGGTEAFF; CDR3nt: TGTGCCAGCAGCGGACAGGGCGGCACTGAAGCTTTCTTT
abundance: .; j_gene: TRBJ1-1; v_gene: TRBV4-3; d_gene: .; CDR3aa: CASSQGGRVRVGGTEAFF; CDR3nt: TGCGCCAGCAGCCAAGGAGGCAGGGTGCGAGTCGGTGGAACTGAAGCTTTCTTT
abundance: few; j_gene: TRBJ1-2; v_gene: TRBV4-3; d_gene: .; CDR3aa: CASSPRTANYGYTF; CDR3nt: TGCGCCAGCAGCCCTAGGACAGCGAACTATGGCTACACCTTC
abundance: .; j_gene: TRBJ1-1; v_gene: TRBV6-6; d_gene: TRBD1; CDR3aa: CASSNRQGTNTEAFF; CDR3nt: TGTGCCAGCAGTAACAGACAGGGAACTAACACTGAAGCTTTCTTT
abundance: .; j_gene: TRBJ2-7; v_gene: TRBV29-1; d_gene: TRBD2; CDR3aa: CSAGSGPSYEQYF; CDR3nt: TGCAGCGCTGGTAGCGGGCCCTCCTACGAGCAGTACTTC
abundance: .; j_gene: TRBJ1-4; v_gene: TRBV6-2/TRBV6-3; d_gene: .; CDR3aa: CASSYSREKLFF; CDR3nt: TGTGCCAGCAGTTACTCCAGGGAAAAACTGTTTTTT
abundance: .; j_gene: TRBJ2-2; v_gene: TRBV29-1; d_gene: TRBD1; CDR3aa: CSVAGQGFGELFF; CDR3nt: TGCAGCGTTGCGGGACAGGGGTTCGGGGAGCTGTTTTTT
abundance: .; j_gene: TRBJ1-5; v_gene: TRBV28; d_gene: .; CDR3aa: CASSFLGQPGDQPQHF; CDR3nt: TGTGCCAGCAGTTTCCTCGGACAGCCTGGGGATCAGCCCCAGCATTTT
abundance: .; j_gene: TRBJ2-3; v_gene: TRBV27; d_gene: .; CDR3aa: CASSSRGRRGDTQYF; CDR3nt: TGTGCCAGCAGTTCCCGGGGCCGGCGGGGAGATACGCAGTATTTT
abundance: .; j_gene: TRBJ1-2; v_gene: TRBV3-1/TRBV3-2; d_gene: .; CDR3aa: CASSTQGRGRIGYTF; CDR3nt: TGTGCCAGCAGCACGCAGGGCAGGGGACGTATTGGCTACACCTTC
abundance: .; j_gene: TRBJ1-4; v_gene: TRBV19; d_gene: .; CDR3aa: CATTVGTTGEEKLFF; CDR3nt: TGTGCCACCACCGTAGGAACCACGGGAGAGGAAAAACTGTTTTTT
abundance: .; j_gene: TRBJ1-5; v_gene: TRBV27; d_gene: TRBD1; CDR3aa: CASSLSHTGGNQPQHF; CDR3nt: TGTGCCAGCAGTTTATCACATACAGGGGGGAATCAGCCCCAGCATTTT
abundance: .; j_gene: TRBJ2-7; v_gene: TRBV2; d_gene: TRBD2; CDR3aa: CASSTPGLVSEQYF; CDR3nt: TGTGCCAGCAGTACCCCGGGACTAGTAAGCGAGCAGTACTTC
abundance: .; j_gene: TRBJ2-2; v_gene: TRBV7-2; d_gene: TRBD1; CDR3aa: CASSKDRGGTGELFF; CDR3nt: TGTGCCAGCAGCAAAGACAGGGGTGGGACCGGGGAGCTGTTTTTT
abundance: few; j_gene: TRBJ2-7; v_gene: TRBV11-2; d_gene: TRBD2; CDR3aa: CASSPQRGTLDEQYF; CDR3nt: TGTGCCAGCAGCCCTCAGCGGGGGACTTTGGACGAGCAGTACTTC
abundance: .; j_gene: TRBJ1-2; v_gene: TRBV19; d_gene: TRBD1; CDR3aa: CASSTGQAYGYTF; CDR3nt: TGTGCCAGTAGTACAGGACAGGCCTATGGCTACACCTTC
abundance: .; j_gene: TRBJ2-5; v_gene: TRBV14; d_gene: .; CDR3aa: CASSQAEGLPIGTQYF; CDR3nt: TGTGCCAGCAGCCAAGCCGAGGGACTCCCGATCGGGACCCAGTACTTC
abundance: few; j_gene: TRBJ2-1; v_gene: TRBV6-5; d_gene: .; CDR3aa: CASSYRGLNEQFF; CDR3nt: TGTGCCAGCAGTTATCGGGGATTGAATGAGCAGTTCTTC
abundance: .; j_gene: TRBJ2-7; v_gene: TRBV21-1; d_gene: .; CDR3aa: CASNEDTVPYEQYF; CDR3nt: TGTGCCAGCAACGAGGATACGGTTCCCTACGAGCAGTACTTC
abundance: .; j_gene: TRBJ2-7; v_gene: TRBV6-6; d_gene: .; CDR3aa: CASSTRQISYEQYF; CDR3nt: TGTGCCAGCAGTACACGACAGATCTCCTACGAGCAGTACTTC
abundance: .; j_gene: TRBJ2-5; v_gene: TRBV9; d_gene: .; CDR3aa: CASSVAGREETQYF; CDR3nt: TGTGCCAGCAGCGTAGCGGGGAGAGAAGAGACCCAGTACTTC